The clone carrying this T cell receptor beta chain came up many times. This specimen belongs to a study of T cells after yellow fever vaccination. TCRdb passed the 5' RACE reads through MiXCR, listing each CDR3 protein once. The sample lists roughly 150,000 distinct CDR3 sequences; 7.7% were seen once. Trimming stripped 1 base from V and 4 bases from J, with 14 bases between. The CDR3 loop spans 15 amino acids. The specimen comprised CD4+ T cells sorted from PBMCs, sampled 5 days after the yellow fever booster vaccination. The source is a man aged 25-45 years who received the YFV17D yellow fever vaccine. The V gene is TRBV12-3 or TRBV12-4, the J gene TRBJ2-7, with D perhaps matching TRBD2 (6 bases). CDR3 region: CASSLGETSFYEQYF. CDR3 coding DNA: TGTGCCAGCAGTTTAGGGGAGACTAGTTTTTACGAGCAGTACTTC.